Following are 31 T cell receptor beta chains from one sample sequenced in a study of kidney transplant recipient with SARS-CoV-2 infection. TCRdb itself ran the reads through MiXCR, one entry per CDR3 protein. The data hold roughly 250,000 distinct CDR3 sequences, with 29% observed a single time. Here the sequenced sample was a blood sample, taken at baseline and on roughly day 120 from a kidney transplant recipient. The receptors were gathered from a male patient in his thirties who had COVID-19 and was a kidney transplant recipient. T cells may partly derive from the graft donor.

This clonotype was counted ten times or more. The rearrangement joins TRBV10-1 to TRBJ1-1; TRBD1 aligns across 8 bases. The trim removed 0 bases at V and 4 bases at J, leaving 4 bases unmatched. From germline, CDR1 is WNHNN and CDR2 SYGVQD (reference sequence). This CDR3 spans 15 amino acids. Written as DNA, the CDR3 is TGCGCCAGCAGTGAGTCTCCAGGGGGCGTCACTGAAGCTTTCTTT. This encodes CASSESPGGVTEAFF.

The chain recombines TRBV10-2 with TRBJ1-4; D unresolved. CDR1 and CDR2 from the germline V gene are WSHSY and SAAADI. The CDR3 sequence is 13 residues long. The CDR3 DNA sequence: TGCGTCGGCACTGAACACCTTAATGAAAAACTGTTTTTT. This gives the protein CVGTEHLNEKLFF.

This clonotype was counted once. One base away lies a much larger clone, so this may be a sequencing read error. This chain joins TRBV5-8 and TRBJ1-2; no firm D call. CDR3 length equals 16 residues. Germline assignment: CDR1 SGHTS and CDR2 YDEGEE. The ends were cut back, 5 bases at V and 4 bases at J, with 21 bases in the middle. The CDR3 is CASSIRHPRKTYGYTF. CDR3 DNA: TGTGCCAGCAGTATCCGTCATCCACGAAAGACCTATGGCTACACCTTC.

This clonotype was counted many times. The chain carries TRBV20-1 and TRBJ2-2, with 9 bases aligning to TRBD2. CDR1 and CDR2 from the germline V gene are DFQATT and SNEGSKA (reference sequence). This CDR3 contains 17 residues. With 6 bases clipped from V and 0 bases from J, the junction kept 11 bases outside the gene matches. CDR3 nucleotide sequence: TGCAGTGCCCGAAGGGCTAGCGGGGACACGAACACCGGGGAGCTGTTTTTT. Amino acid sequence: CSARRASGDTNTGELFF.

Concerning this clonotype: One base away lies a much larger clone, so this may be a sequencing read error. V and J are TRBV6-5 and TRBJ2-2, with 9 bases matching TRBD1. Germline-derived CDR1 and CDR2 are MNHEY and SVGAGI. The ends lost 6 bases at V and 5 bases at J; junction bases unmatched: 10. The length of the CDR3 is 16 residues. The CDR3: CASSDHQDRGTGELFF. CDR3 DNA: TGTGCCAGCAGCGATCACCAGGACAGGGGTACCGGGGAGCTGTTTTTT.

This clonotype showed up many times. The V gene is TRBV25-1, the J gene TRBJ2-2; TRBD1 is a possible D gene (8 bases). Looked up from germline, CDR1 is MGHDK and CDR2 is SYGVNS. The ends were cut back, 10 bases at V and 3 bases at J, with 15 bases in the middle. The CDR3 is 14 residues long. The CDR3 DNA follows: TGTGCCACCCGGACAGGGAGGGACACCGGGGAGCTGTTTTTT. Translated, it gives CATRTGRDTGELFF.

On this clonotype: This may arise from a read error, as a much more abundant clone is one base away. V is TRBV12-2 and J is TRBJ1-2. TRBV12-2 is designated a pseudogene. This CDR3 region has 17 residues. The CDR3 spells CPSREGSTPRKTYGYTF. The CDR3 DNA follows: TGTCCAAGTCGCGAAGGCTCGACTCCACGAAAGACCTATGGCTACACCTTC.

This clonotype has at least ten counts. V is TRBV20-1 and J is TRBJ2-1; D not certain. V was shortened by 2 bases and J by 8 bases, with 10 bases between the two germline ends. Germline V gene sequence: CDR1 DFQATT, CDR2 SNEGSKA (reference sequence). This CDR3 spans 12 amino acids. CDR3 in amino acids: CSARPLSDEQFF. The CDR3 region has the DNA TGCAGTGCTAGACCCCTGAGCGATGAGCAGTTCTTC.

In the case of this clonotype: A junction boundary mismatches the germline segment, possibly from a read error. The chain is built from TRBV11-2 and TRBJ1-2, with D unresolved. CDR1 is SGHAT and CDR2 is FQNNGV in the germline V gene. The CDR3 consists of 17 residues. The CDR3: CASSGIETSGKTYGCTF. The CDR3 DNA is TGTGCCAGCAGCGGTATTGAAACAAGCGGAAAGACCTATGGCTGCACCTTC.

This clonotype has more than one count but fewer than ten. V gene TRBV28 combines with J gene TRBJ1-4; 9 positions agree with TRBD1. CDR1 is MDHEN, CDR2 SYDVKM, per germline. Germline trimming cut 4 bases from V and 10 bases from J; bases unmatched to any gene: 16. The CDR3 runs to 17 residues. DNA of the CDR3: TGTGCCAGCAGTTCACCCAATTCCGGGACAGGGTTCGGAAAACTGTTTTTT. Translated: CASSSPNSGTGFGKLFF.

With respect to this clonotype: Since a much larger clone is just one base distant, this may be a read error. The chain's CDR3 is CASGRQGAGELFF. CDR3 nucleotides: TGCGCCAGCGGCAGACAGGGGGCCGGGGAGCTGTTTTTT. The V gene is TRBV5-1, the J gene TRBJ2-2; 9 nucleotides agree with TRBD1. V lost 7 bases and J lost 6; bases outside the gene matches: 4. The CDR3 runs 13 residues. CDR1 and CDR2 from the germline V gene are SGHRS and YFSETQ.

This clonotype came up many times. The chain joins TRBV5-1 to TRBJ1-5; D is undetermined. Germline-derived CDR1 and CDR2 are SGHRS and YFSETQ. V dropped 0 bases and J dropped 2 bases, with 9 bases sitting between them. The CDR3 runs to 15 residues. CDR3 sequence (DNA): TGCGCCAGCAGCTTGGAAGGGTGGGGCAATCAGCCCCAGCATTTT. Its translation is CASSLEGWGNQPQHF.

Many counts were recorded for this clonotype. The chain recombines TRBV6-5 with TRBJ2-2, with D uncertain. CDR1 and CDR2 (germline): MNHEY, SVGAGI. The CDR3 consists of 12 residues. The V end was cut by 2 bases, the J end by 7 bases, with 5 bases between. CDR3 residues: CASSYGYGELFF. For the CDR3, the DNA is TGTGCCAGCAGTTACGGGTACGGGGAGCTGTTTTTT.

There are many counts of this clonotype. The chain joins TRBV3-1 to TRBJ2-5, with no clear D. Germline-derived CDR1 and CDR2 are LGHDT and YNNKEL (reference sequence). The V end was cut by 5 bases, the J end by 5 bases, with 24 bases between. The CDR3 is 17 amino acids. Written as DNA, the CDR3 is TGTGCCAGCAGCAACACGCCTCCCATTTCTTTCTCTGAGACCCAGTACTTC. It translates to CASSNTPPISFSETQYF.

Ten or more counts support this clonotype. This chain links TRBV7-9 with TRBJ1-1, with 7 nucleotides matching TRBD1. Trimming at V came to 5 bases and at J to 1 base, leaving 7 bases not matched to a gene. Germline V gene data show CDR1 as SEHNR and CDR2 as FQNEAQ (reference sequence). This CDR3 is 15 amino acids long. CDR3 bases: TGTGCCAGCAGCCCCCGGGGACAGAAGAACACTGAAGCTTTCTTT. It codes for CASSPRGQKNTEAFF.

This clonotype was observed many times. The chain joins TRBV11-3 to TRBJ2-3, with D possibly TRBD2 on 6 matching bases. V lost 1 base and J 12 bases, leaving 20 bases between the germline ends. The CDR3 totals 15 residues. The germline V gene has CDR1 SGHNT and CDR2 YENEEA. The chain's CDR3 is CASSLGSTGTRGQYF. For the CDR3, the DNA is TGTGCCAGCAGCTTAGGCTCTACCGGGACTCGAGGACAGTATTTT.

This clonotype has more than one count but fewer than ten. The chain carries TRBV7-1 and TRBJ1-2; no reliable D call. TRBV7-1 is filed as an ORF, its function uncertain. CDR3 length: 17 residues. The V end lost 5 bases, the J end lost 4 bases, and 23 bases lay between the germline ends. CDR3 sequence (DNA): TGTGCCAGCAGCGGAGCGCCTCACGAGGGAAAGACCTATGGCTACACCTTC. It codes for CASSGAPHEGKTYGYTF.

With regard to this clonotype: A much larger clone sits a single nucleotide away, making a read error possible. The chain couples TRBV6-5 to TRBJ2-4; D not resolved. Germline CDR1 MNHEY, CDR2 SVGAGI. This CDR3 has 15 amino acids. The CDR3 DNA reads as TGTGCCAGCAATTACACGCCCGGGGCCAAAAACATTCAGTACTTC. It encodes CASNYTPGAKNIQYF.

This clonotype was seen ten or more times. This rearrangement joins TRBV19 to TRBJ2-2, with 7 bases lining up with TRBD1. The length of the CDR3 is 14 residues. Germline values: CDR1 LNHDA, CDR2 SQIVND (reference sequence). Trimming took 4 bases from V and 6 from J; bases not matched to a gene: 5. The CDR3 here is CASSTTGMAGELFF. The DNA of the CDR3 is TGTGCCAGTAGTACGACAGGGATGGCCGGGGAGCTGTTTTTT.

In the case of this clonotype: A read error is possible here, since a much larger clone lies one base away. This CDR3 is CASSERQTRHGYTF. The DNA for the CDR3 is TGTGCCAGCAGTGAACGACAGACACGACATGGCTACACCTTC. The chain combines TRBV6-2 or TRBV6-3 with TRBJ1-2; D is perhaps TRBD1 (5 bases). Germline values: CDR1 MNHEY, CDR2 SVGEGT. Trimming pared 5 bases from V and 6 bases from J, leaving 16 bases between. This CDR3 comprises 14 residues.

A word on this clonotype: This is likely an artifact of a read error, given a far larger clone one base away. The V gene is TRBV7-2, the J gene TRBJ2-5; D unresolved. This CDR3 comprises 14 residues. CDR1 is SGHTA and CDR2 is FQGNSA in the germline V gene. CDR3 nucleotides: TGTGCCAGCAGCTTACGGTACGATCAAGGGACCCAGTACTTC. Protein sequence: CASSLRYDQGTQYF.

The CDR3 loop is CASSKARSHGKAYGYTF. The CDR3 DNA sequence: TGTGCCAGCAGTAAAGCCCGCTCACACGGAAAGGCCTATGGCTACACCTTC. The V call is TRBV6-4, the J call TRBJ1-2; D not resolved. The CDR3 runs to 17 residues. Trimming cost V 5 bases and J 4 bases, with 23 bases left between them. Germline CDR1 is MRHNA and CDR2 is SNTAGT.

The chain uses TRBV10-1 and TRBJ1-2; D remains ambiguous. The V gene lost 5 bases and the J gene lost 4 bases, with 23 bases spanning the gap. CDR1 and CDR2 from the germline V gene are WNHNN and SYGVQD (reference sequence). This CDR3 comprises 17 residues. The CDR3 protein is CASSKRPRSRKTYGYTF. CDR3 in DNA: TGCGCCAGCAGTAAGCGCCCAAGATCGCGAAAGACCTATGGCTACACCTTC.

This clonotype occurred many times. The rearrangement links TRBV11-2 to TRBJ1-2; D gene unclear. Germline-derived CDR1 and CDR2 are SGHAT and FQNNGV. This CDR3 spans 17 amino acids. The V end lost 2 bases, the J end lost 4 bases, and 20 bases lay between the germline ends. Here the CDR3 reads CASSLQLTSRKTYGYTF. In DNA, the CDR3 is TGTGCCAGCAGCTTACAACTAACAAGCAGAAAGACCTATGGCTACACCTTC.

A few counts support this clonotype. V usage is TRBV6-5 and J usage is TRBJ2-1; the match to TRBD2 covers 7 bases. The CDR3 sequence is 12 residues long. Germline CDR1 MNHEY, CDR2 SVGAGI. V lost 6 bases to trimming and J lost 9 bases; unmatched junction nucleotides: 5. The CDR3 DNA follows: TGTGCCAGCAGCATGGAGCGGGGTGAGCAGTTCTTC. Its translation is CASSMERGEQFF.

Comment on this clonotype: The junction departs from germline at one end; a sequencing error may be responsible. CDR3 sequence (DNA): TGTGCCAGTAGTCCCCTTCGGAGCAATCGGCCCCAGCATTTT. Its protein is CASSPLRSNRPQHF. The rearrangement uses TRBV19 and TRBJ1-5, with D unclear. Germline V gene lookup returns CDR1 LNHDA and CDR2 SQIVND (reference sequence). The CDR3 totals 14 residues.

As for this clonotype: A clone one base away is much larger, so this may be a read error. The rearrangement links TRBV7-9 to TRBJ1-2, with D unclear. Per the germline V gene, CDR1 is SEHNR and CDR2 is FQNEAQ (reference sequence). The CDR3 consists of 17 residues. V lost 5 bases, J lost 4 bases, and 23 bases lay in between. The CDR3 nucleotides are TGTGCCAGCAGCGTTGGAGTATACCATGGAAAGACCTATGGCTACACCTTC. Translation gives CASSVGVYHGKTYGYTF.

This clonotype has a count of ten or more. The rearrangement links TRBV7-6 to TRBJ2-2; no reliable D call. The CDR3 has 13 residues. Germline CDR1 reads SGHVS; CDR2 reads FNYEAQ. V was trimmed by 1 base and J by 6 bases, leaving 6 bases between them. CDR3 loop: CASSLGFAGELFF. The CDR3 DNA follows: TGTGCCAGCAGCTTAGGGTTCGCCGGGGAGCTGTTTTTT.

As to this clonotype: This may arise from a read error, as a much more abundant clone is one base away. The chain has TRBV6-1 and TRBJ1-1; TRBD1 is a possible D gene (6 bases). The ends were cut back, 6 bases at V and 3 bases at J, with 23 bases in the middle. The CDR3 runs 17 residues. In germline, CDR1 is MNHNS, CDR2 SASEGT. The CDR3 loop is CASRGPRQVYVDTEAFF. The CDR3 DNA is TGTGCCAGCAGAGGACCGAGACAGGTTTATGTCGACACTGAAGCTTTCTTT.

At least ten counts were recorded for this clonotype. The chain employs TRBV12-3 or TRBV12-4 and TRBJ1-5; D not certain. This CDR3 has 13 residues. V dropped 3 bases and J dropped 4 bases, with 7 bases sitting between them. The CDR3 nucleotides read TGTGCCAGCAGTTTTTTGGGGAATCAGCCCCAGCATTTT. Encoded protein: CASSFLGNQPQHF.

The chain uses TRBV10-3 and TRBJ2-6; D is uncertain. This CDR3 contains 15 residues. V was trimmed by 7 bases and J by 2 bases, leaving 12 bases between them. Germline CDR1 and CDR2: ENHRY and SYGVKD. The CDR3 DNA reads as TGTGCCATCACCTCAGGCCTCCCTGGGGCCAACGTCCTGACTTTC. Protein: CAITSGLPGANVLTF.